The 9 T cell receptor beta chains below all came from one sample that was sequenced in a study of CD8+CD57+ T cells in acquired aplastic anemia. The study profiled TCR beta VDJ and CDR3 using genomic DNA as template. TCRdb re-called the reads through MiXCR, storing one row per CDR3 protein. The sample lists 200,000 to 250,000 distinct CDR3 sequences; around 60% were seen once. Sequencing was performed on sorted CD4+, CD8+, or CD8+CD57+ T cells (not recorded which) from PBMCs. The receptors were gathered from a human donor in good health.

This clonotype occurred a few times. The chain uses TRBV6-2 or TRBV6-3 and TRBJ2-2; D is unclear. The ends were cut back, 11 bases at V and 1 base at J, with 17 bases in the middle. The CDR3 length is 15 residues. CDR1 and CDR2 from the germline V gene are MNHEY and SVGEGT. CDR3 in amino acids: CAPGEPTQNTGELFF. In nucleotides, the CDR3 is TGTGCCCCCGGCGAGCCGACTCAGAACACCGGGGAGCTGTTTTTT.

This clonotype was observed at least ten times. The chain uses TRBV25-1 and TRBJ2-1; TRBD2 aligns across 9 bases. V shed 3 bases and J 7 bases; nucleotides not matched to a gene: 4. Germline loops: CDR1 MGHDK, CDR2 SYGVNS. This CDR3 has 14 amino acids. DNA of the CDR3: TGTGCCAGCAGTGATGCGGGGGGGCGTAATGAGCAGTTCTTC. This codes for CASSDAGGRNEQFF.

There are a few counts of this clonotype. The chain joins TRBV4-1 to TRBJ2-5; TRBD2 aligns across 7 bases. With V trimmed by 4 bases and J by 3 bases, 2 bases remained unmatched. The CDR3 runs to 13 residues. The germline V gene encodes CDR1 MGHRA and CDR2 YSYEKL. CDR3 region: CASSPRGEETQYF. The CDR3 DNA follows: TGCGCCAGCAGCCCACGGGGGGAAGAGACCCAGTACTTC.

This clonotype was counted at least ten times. The chain carries TRBV7-9 and TRBJ2-2; D is ambiguous. This CDR3 has 12 amino acids. Germline V CDR1 and CDR2: SEHNR, FQNEAQ (reference sequence). The V end lost 4 bases, the J end lost 3 bases, and 3 bases lay between the germline ends. The CDR3, as DNA: TGTGCCAGCAGCTGGGACACCGGGGAGCTGTTTTTT. Translated, it gives CASSWDTGELFF.

There are many counts of this clonotype. The genes are TRBV7-3 and TRBJ2-2; D is perhaps TRBD1 or TRBD2 (5 bases each). V was trimmed by 2 bases and J by 9 bases, leaving 13 bases between them. Germline CDR1 and CDR2: SGHTA and FQGTGA. The CDR3 extends over 14 amino acids. The CDR3 nucleotides read TGTGCCAGCAGCTTATTAGGAGGACACCGGGAGCTGTTTTTT. It translates to CASSLLGGHRELFF.

This clonotype was observed at least ten times. The chain combines TRBV7-9 with TRBJ2-1; 10 positions agree with TRBD1. Germline V gene data show CDR1 as SEHNR and CDR2 as FQNEAQ (reference sequence). The CDR3 covers 15 residues. J was trimmed by 9 bases and V by 5 bases; bases with no gene match: 10. The DNA of the CDR3 is TGTGCCAGCAGCACCCGACAGGGGGCTTTTCCTGAGCAGTTCTTC. It translates to CASSTRQGAFPEQFF.

The chain combines TRBV29-1 with TRBJ2-2, with a weak D call TRBD2 (5 bases). The CDR3 is 14 amino acids. Between the trimmed V and J ends, which lost 1 base and 3 bases, there was a span of 9 bases. The germline CDR1 and CDR2 sequences are SQVTM and ANQGSEA. Written as DNA, the CDR3 is TGCAGCGTTGAAGGACTACTGGACACCGGGGAGCTGTTTTTT. Residues: CSVEGLLDTGELFF.

The chain recombines TRBV7-3 with TRBJ1-6, with TRBD1 as a possible D gene (6 bases). This CDR3 spans 14 amino acids. Trimming took off 3 bases at V and 7 bases at J, with 10 bases between the two ends. CDR1 is SGHTA, CDR2 FQGTGA, per germline. CDR3 protein: CASSLAGANSPLHF. In nucleotides, the CDR3 is TGTGCCAGCAGCTTGGCAGGGGCAAATTCACCCCTCCACTTT.

The chain is built from TRBV24-1 and TRBJ2-1; 11 nucleotides match TRBD2. CDR1 is KGHDR and CDR2 is SFDVKD in the germline V gene. V was clipped by 5 bases and J by 0 bases; unmatched bases: 5. CDR3 length: 17 amino acids. The CDR3 here is CATSGTGLADSYNEQFF. CDR3 coding DNA: TGTGCCACCAGTGGTACGGGACTAGCGGACTCCTACAATGAGCAGTTCTTC.